The following is a T cell receptor (beta chain) sequence with its context. Antigen: not known. CDR3 length: 15 amino acids. V gave up 1 base and J gave up 3 bases; unmatched junction bases: 1. Looked up from germline, CDR1 is LNHNV and CDR2 is YYDKDF (reference sequence). TCRdb passed the RT-PCR reads through MiXCR, listing each CDR3 protein once. The repertoire holds 150,000 or so distinct CDR3 sequences, with roughly a tenth as singletons. The data were taken from a study of response to subunit inactivated influenza vaccine. Notes on the study in general: The authors put forward the suggestion that each seasonal influenza vaccination may bring in only a limited number of new T cells.

The sample in question was CD8+ T cells sorted from PBMCs, obtained 23 to 25 months after vaccination. This sequence joins TRBV15 and TRBJ2-1; 9 bases are a match to TRBD2. This receptor was obtained from a man between 50 and 75 years old who received an inactivated influenza vaccine. The CDR3 DNA sequence: TGTGCCACCAGCAGAGTGACTAGCGGCTACAATGAGCAGTTCTTC. Its protein product is CATSRVTSGYNEQFF.